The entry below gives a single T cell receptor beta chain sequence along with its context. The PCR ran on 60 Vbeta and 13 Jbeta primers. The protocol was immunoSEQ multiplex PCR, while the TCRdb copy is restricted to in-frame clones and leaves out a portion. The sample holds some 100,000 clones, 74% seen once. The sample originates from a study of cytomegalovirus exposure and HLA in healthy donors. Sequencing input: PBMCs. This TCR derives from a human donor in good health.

The chain's CDR3 is CSVPGDVRYGYTF. CDR3 nucleotide sequence: TGCAGCGTCCCCGGGGATGTTCGCTATGGCTACACCTTC. V gene TRBV29-1 combines with J gene TRBJ1-2; D gene unclear. The germline V and J ends were trimmed by 6 bases and 4 bases, with 15 bases remaining between them. This CDR3 spans 13 amino acids. In germline, CDR1 is SQVTM, CDR2 ANQGSEA.